These T cell receptor beta chains were read from a single sample in a study of cytomegalovirus exposure and HLA in healthy donors. This table comes from immunoSEQ multiplex PCR, and its TCRdb copy is limited to in-frame clones, with some not included. In all, the sample yields fewer than 70,000 clones. Material: PBMCs. Receptor source: a woman aged 18-29 years in good health and CMV-seronegative. Each CDR3 is given with its conserved first and last residue. Fields, in order: V gene, D gene, J gene, CDR3 protein, CDR3 DNA. D genes are given only for firm matches.

V: TRBV11-2; D: -; J: TRBJ1-2; CDR3: CASSFRGDGYTF; DNA: TGTGCCAGCAGCTTTCGGGGAGATGGCTACACCTTC
V: TRBV2; D: TRBD2; J: TRBJ2-7; CDR3: CASSEAQREEDEQYF; DNA: TGTGCCAGCAGTGAAGCCCAGCGGGAGGAAGACGAGCAGTACTTC
V: TRBV19; D: TRBD1; J: TRBJ1-5; CDR3: CASSRGTGRSNQPQHF; DNA: TGTGCCAGTAGTCGGGGGACAGGCCGTAGCAATCAGCCCCAGCATTTT
V: TRBV14; D: -; J: TRBJ2-7; CDR3: CASSQVDEGAYEQYF; DNA: TGTGCCAGCAGCCAAGTAGATGAGGGAGCCTACGAGCAGTACTTC
V: TRBV5-6; D: -; J: TRBJ1-1; CDR3: CASSLQGRTEAFF; DNA: TGTGCCAGCAGCTTGCAGGGGCGAACTGAAGCTTTCTTT
V: TRBV5-6; D: -; J: TRBJ1-2; CDR3: CASSLGATQGLYGYTF; DNA: TGTGCCAGCAGCTTGGGGGCTACACAGGGCCTCTATGGCTACACCTTC
V: TRBV5-1; D: TRBD1; J: TRBJ1-1; CDR3: CASSLQGGLNWNTEAFF; DNA: TGCGCCAGCAGCTTACAGGGGGGCTTGAATTGGAACACTGAAGCTTTCTTT
V: TRBV19; D: TRBD1; J: TRBJ1-6; CDR3: CASRGTGSSPLHF; DNA: TGTGCCAGTAGGGGGACAGGGTCCTCACCCCTCCACTTT
V: TRBV6-5; D: -; J: TRBJ2-7; CDR3: CASTKGSGLSYEQYF; DNA: TGTGCCAGCACCAAGGGGTCAGGCCTCTCCTACGAGCAGTACTTC
V: TRBV18; D: -; J: TRBJ2-5; CDR3: CASSPPARETQYF; DNA: TGTGCCAGCTCACCACCCGCCCGGGAGACCCAGTACTTC
V: TRBV6-5; D: -; J: TRBJ1-1; CDR3: CATSFRGMNTEAFF; DNA: TGTGCCACCTCGTTCCGGGGTATGAACACTGAAGCTTTCTTT
V: TRBV4-1; D: -; J: TRBJ1-2; CDR3: CASSTGTNYGYTF; DNA: TGCGCCAGCAGTACGGGGACTAACTATGGCTACACCTTC
V: TRBV4-2; D: TRBD2; J: TRBJ2-2; CDR3: CASRRGGPNTGELFF; DNA: TGTGCCAGCCGTCGGGGGGGTCCCAACACCGGGGAGCTGTTTTTT
V: TRBV5-1; D: -; J: TRBJ2-3; CDR3: CASSFGGTDTQYF; DNA: TGCGCCAGCAGCTTCGGAGGGACAGATACGCAGTATTTT